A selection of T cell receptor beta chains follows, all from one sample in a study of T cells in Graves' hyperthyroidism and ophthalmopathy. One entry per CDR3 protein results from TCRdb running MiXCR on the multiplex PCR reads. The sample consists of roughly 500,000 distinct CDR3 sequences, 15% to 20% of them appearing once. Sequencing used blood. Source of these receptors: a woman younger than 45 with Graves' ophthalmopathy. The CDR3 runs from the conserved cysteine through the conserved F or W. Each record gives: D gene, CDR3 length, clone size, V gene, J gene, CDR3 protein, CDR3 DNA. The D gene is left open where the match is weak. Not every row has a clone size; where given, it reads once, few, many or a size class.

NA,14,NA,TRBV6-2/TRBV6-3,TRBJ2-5,CVSSPPGGQGTQYF,TGTGTCAGCAGTCCGCCCGGGGGGCAGGGGACCCAGTACTTC
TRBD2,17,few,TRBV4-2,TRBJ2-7,CASSQERGTSGLYEQYF,TGTGCCAGCAGCCAAGAGAGGGGTACTAGCGGACTCTACGAGCAGTACTTC
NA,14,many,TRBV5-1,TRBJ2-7,CASSLGGAENEQYF,TGCGCCAGCTCCCTGGGGGGGGCCGAAAACGAGCAGTACTTC
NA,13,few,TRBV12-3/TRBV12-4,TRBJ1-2,CASRATGSYGYTF,TGTGCCAGCAGAGCGACAGGAAGCTATGGCTACACCTTC
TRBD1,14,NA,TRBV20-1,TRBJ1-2,CSASLRTGNYGYTF,TGCAGTGCTAGCCTACGGACAGGGAACTATGGCTACACCTTC
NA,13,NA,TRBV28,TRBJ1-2,CASEENSAYGYTF,TGTGCCAGCGAGGAGAACTCGGCCTATGGCTACACCTTC
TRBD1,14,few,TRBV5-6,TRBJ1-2,CASKGEGAHYGYTF,TGTGCCAGCAAAGGGGAGGGGGCCCACTATGGCTACACCTTC
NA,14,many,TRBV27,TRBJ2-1,CASSLVRGDNEQFF,TGTGCCAGCAGTTTGGTTAGGGGGGACAATGAGCAGTTCTTC
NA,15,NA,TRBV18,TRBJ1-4,CASSPNWGEGEKLFF,TGTGCCAGCTCACCAAATTGGGGAGAGGGCGAAAAACTGTTTTTT
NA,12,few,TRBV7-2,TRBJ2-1,CASTLAYNEQFF,TGTGCCAGCACCCTAGCCTACAATGAGCAGTTCTTC
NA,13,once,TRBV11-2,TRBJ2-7,CASNGGSSYEQYF,TGTGCCAGCAATGGGGGGAGCTCCTACGAGCAGTACTTC
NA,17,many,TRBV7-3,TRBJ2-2,CASSPFPGTSNTGELFF,TGTGCCAGCAGCCCTTTTCCCGGGACTTCGAACACCGGGGAGCTGTTTTTT
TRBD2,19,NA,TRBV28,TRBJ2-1,CASSPRTSEYYRGVNEQFF,TGTGCCAGCAGCCCCAGGACTAGCGAATACTATAGAGGGGTCAATGAGCAGTTCTTC
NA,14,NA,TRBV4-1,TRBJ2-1,CASSQEGGRDGQFF,TGCGCCAGCAGCCAAGAAGGAGGGCGGGATGGGCAGTTCTTC
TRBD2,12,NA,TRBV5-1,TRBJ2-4,CASSDGGDIQYF,TGCGCCAGCAGCGATGGGGGGGACATTCAGTACTTC
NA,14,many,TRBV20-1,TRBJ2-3,CSAIVPPSTDTQYF,TGCAGTGCTATTGTCCCACCTAGCACAGATACGCAGTATTTT
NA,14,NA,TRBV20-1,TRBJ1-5,CSALLGAGNQPQHF,TGCAGTGCCCTCTTGGGTGCGGGCAATCAGCCCCAGCATTTT
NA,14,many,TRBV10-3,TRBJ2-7,CAISESAGNYEQYF,TGTGCCATCAGTGAGTCGGCAGGGAACTACGAGCAGTACTTC
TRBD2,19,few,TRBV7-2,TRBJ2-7,CASSSGSGGLAGGDYEQYF,TGTGCCAGCAGCTCCGGTTCTGGGGGACTAGCGGGAGGGGACTACGAGCAGTACTTC
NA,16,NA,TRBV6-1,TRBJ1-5,CASRPRTDRRDQPQHF,TGTGCCAGCAGACCAAGGACTGATCGTAGGGATCAGCCCCAGCATTTT
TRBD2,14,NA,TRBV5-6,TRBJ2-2,CASSEGLANGELFF,TGTGCCAGCAGCGAGGGACTAGCGAACGGGGAGCTGTTTTTT
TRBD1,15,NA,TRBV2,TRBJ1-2,CAGGKGQGGGYGYTF,TGTGCCGGCGGAAAGGGACAGGGGGGGGGCTATGGCTACACCTTC
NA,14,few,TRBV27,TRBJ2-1,CASSVTGLHNEQFF,TGTGCCAGCTCCGTAACAGGGCTCCACAATGAGCAGTTCTTC
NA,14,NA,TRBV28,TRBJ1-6,CASSSPGQSSSLHF,TGTGCCAGCAGTTCCCCCGGACAGTCTTCATCCCTCCACTTT
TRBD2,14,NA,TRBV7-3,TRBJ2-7,CASSISGGADEQYF,TGTGCCAGCAGCATTAGCGGGGGGGCCGACGAGCAGTACTTC
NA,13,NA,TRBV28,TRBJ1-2,CASSSPGYYGYAF,TGTGCCAGCAGTTCCCCCGGATACTATGGCTACGCCTTC
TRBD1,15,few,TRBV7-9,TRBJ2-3,CASSPTGWRPDTQYF,TGTGCCAGCAGCCCGACAGGGTGGAGACCAGATACGCAGTATTTT
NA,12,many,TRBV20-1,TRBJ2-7,CSAGEATVEQYF,TGCAGTGCTGGAGAAGCGACGGTCGAGCAGTACTTC
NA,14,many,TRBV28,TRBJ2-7,CASSPPGALYEQYF,TGTGCCAGCAGCCCCCCCGGGGCCCTCTACGAGCAGTACTTC
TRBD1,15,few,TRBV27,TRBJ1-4,CASSPTGQGGEKLFF,TGTGCCAGCAGTCCTACGGGACAGGGTGGTGAAAAACTGTTTTTT
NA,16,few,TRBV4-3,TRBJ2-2,CASSQETHGGSGELFF,TGCGCCAGCAGCCAGGAGACTCACGGGGGATCCGGGGAGCTGTTTTTT
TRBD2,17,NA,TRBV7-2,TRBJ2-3,CASSGRLAGGGTDTQYF,TGTGCCAGCAGCGGGCGACTAGCGGGAGGGGGCACAGATACGCAGTATTTT
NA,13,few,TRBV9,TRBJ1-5,CASSTRSNQPQHF,TGTGCCAGCAGCACCAGATCCAATCAGCCCCAGCATTTT
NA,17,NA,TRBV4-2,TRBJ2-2,CASSRPGRATNTGELFF,TGTGCCAGCAGCCGCCCAGGGCGGGCTACGAACACCGGGGAGCTGTTTTTT
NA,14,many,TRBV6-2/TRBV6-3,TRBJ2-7,CASSSNGQRYEQYF,TGTGCCAGCAGTTCCAACGGACAGCGGTACGAGCAGTACTTC
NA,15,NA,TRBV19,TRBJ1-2,CASSILSGANYGYTF,TGTGCCAGTAGTATATTGTCAGGGGCTAACTATGGCTACACCTTC
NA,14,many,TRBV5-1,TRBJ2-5,CASTRLGFGETQYF,TGCGCCAGCACGCGACTCGGGTTCGGAGAGACCCAGTACTTC
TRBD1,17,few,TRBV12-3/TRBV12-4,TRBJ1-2,CASRKSGTGGANYGYTF,TGTGCCAGCAGAAAATCCGGGACAGGGGGCGCTAACTATGGCTACACCTTC
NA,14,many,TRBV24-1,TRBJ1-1,CATKGGGMNTEAFF,TGTGCCACAAAAGGTGGGGGAATGAACACTGAAGCTTTCTTT
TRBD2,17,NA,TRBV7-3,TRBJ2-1,CASSLDTGLAGFDEQFF,TGTGCCAGCAGCCTAGATACCGGACTAGCGGGATTCGATGAGCAGTTCTTC
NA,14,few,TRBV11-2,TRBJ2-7,CASSLGSLGREQYF,TGTGCCAGCAGCTTAGGGTCCCTTGGGCGGGAGCAGTACTTC
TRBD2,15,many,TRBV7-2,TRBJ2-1,CASSLASGRVHEQFF,TGTGCCAGCAGCTTGGCTAGCGGGAGGGTTCATGAGCAGTTCTTC
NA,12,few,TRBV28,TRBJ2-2,CASSMTTGELFF,TGTGCCAGCAGCATGACCACCGGGGAGCTGTTTTTT
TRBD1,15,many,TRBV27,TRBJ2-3,CASSLATGKSDTQYF,TGTGCCAGCAGTTTAGCGACAGGGAAGTCAGATACGCAGTATTTT
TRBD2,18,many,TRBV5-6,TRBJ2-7,CASTFYAGGLTLLYEQYF,TGTGCCAGCACATTTTACGCGGGAGGCCTGACCCTCCTCTACGAGCAGTACTTC
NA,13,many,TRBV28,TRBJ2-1,CASSRGRVDEQFF,TGTGCCAGCAGTCGAGGGCGGGTAGATGAGCAGTTCTTC
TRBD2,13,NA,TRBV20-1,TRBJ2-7,CSGLAGDAYEQYF,TGCAGTGGACTAGCGGGAGATGCCTACGAGCAGTACTTC
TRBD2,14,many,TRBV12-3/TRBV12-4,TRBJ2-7,CASRKTSGRPEQYF,TGTGCCAGCAGAAAGACTAGCGGGAGGCCCGAGCAGTACTTC
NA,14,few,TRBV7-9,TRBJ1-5,CASSLDSDNQPQHF,TGTGCCAGCAGCTTGGACAGTGATAATCAGCCCCAGCATTTT
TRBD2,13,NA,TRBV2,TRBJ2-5,CASTPRGRQTQYF,TGTGCCAGCACGCCGCGGGGGAGACAGACCCAGTACTTC
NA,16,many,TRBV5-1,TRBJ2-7,CASSLGRGIGSYEQYF,TGCGCCAGCAGCTTGGGACGAGGTATAGGTAGCTACGAGCAGTACTTC
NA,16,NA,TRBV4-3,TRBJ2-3,CASSQVPGQTTDTQYF,TGCGCCAGCAGCCAAGTCCCTGGCCAGACCACAGATACGCAGTATTTT
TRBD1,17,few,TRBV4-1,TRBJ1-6,CASSQVRDRGPDSPLHF,TGCGCCAGCAGCCAAGTCCGGGACAGGGGGCCGGATTCACCCCTCCACTTT
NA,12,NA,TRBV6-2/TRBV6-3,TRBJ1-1,CASRSTTVQAFF,TGTGCCAGCAGATCTACGACAGTTCAAGCTTTCTTT
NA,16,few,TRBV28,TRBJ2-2,CASSLDSKFDTGELFF,TGTGCCAGCAGTTTAGACAGCAAATTTGACACCGGGGAGCTGTTTTTT
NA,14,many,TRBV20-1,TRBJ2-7,CSARDPVKAYEQYF,TGCAGTGCTAGAGATCCCGTCAAAGCCTACGAGCAGTACTTC
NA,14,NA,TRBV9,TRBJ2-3,CASSELWGGDTQYF,TGTGCCAGCAGTGAACTTTGGGGCGGGGATACGCAGTATTTT
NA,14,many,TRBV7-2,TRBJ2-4,CASSLGPGENIQYF,TGTGCCAGCAGCTTAGGCCCAGGTGAAAACATTCAGTACTTC
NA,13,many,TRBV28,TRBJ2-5,CASSFIPGQTQYF,TGTGCCAGCAGTTTCATCCCAGGGCAGACCCAGTACTTC
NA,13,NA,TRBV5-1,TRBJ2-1,CASREELLDEQFF,TGCGCCAGCAGGGAGGAGCTTTTGGATGAGCAGTTCTTC